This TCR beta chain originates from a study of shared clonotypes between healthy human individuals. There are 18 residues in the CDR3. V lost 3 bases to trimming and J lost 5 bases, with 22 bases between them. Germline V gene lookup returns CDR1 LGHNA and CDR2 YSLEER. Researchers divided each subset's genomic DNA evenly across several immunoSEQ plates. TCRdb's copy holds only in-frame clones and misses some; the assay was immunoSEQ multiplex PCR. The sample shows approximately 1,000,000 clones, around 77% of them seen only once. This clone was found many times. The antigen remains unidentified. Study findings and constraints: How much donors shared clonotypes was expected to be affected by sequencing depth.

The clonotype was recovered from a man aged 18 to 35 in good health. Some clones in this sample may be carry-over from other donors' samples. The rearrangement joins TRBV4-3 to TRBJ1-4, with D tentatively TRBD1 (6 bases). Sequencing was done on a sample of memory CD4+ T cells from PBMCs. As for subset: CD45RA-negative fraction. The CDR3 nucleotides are TGCGCCAGCAGCCAGACCTACCGTTATGAGGGGGGGAATGAAAAACTGTTTTTT. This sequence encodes CASSQTYRYEGGNEKLFF.